The next 28 T cell receptor beta chains were all read from a single sample in a study of blood T cells in healthy people across ages. The use of a sample-barcoded 5' primer and a J-beta primer mix characterized a second PCR of roughly 6 to 11 cycles. TCRdb re-analysed the 5' RACE reads in MiXCR, keeping a single row per CDR3 protein. This repertoire shows 1.5 million to 2 million distinct CDR3 sequences, 28% found once; its top ten account for around 7.7%. The specimen sequenced was blood. These receptors all stem from a woman aged 25 to 39 in good health.

This clonotype was seen a handful of times. V and J are TRBV6-5 and TRBJ1-2; 7 bases match TRBD1. The CDR3 runs 15 residues. CDR1 is MNHEY, CDR2 SVGAGI, per germline. V was clipped by 2 bases and J by 8 bases; unmatched bases: 11. The CDR3 loop is CASSYLVGGSGGYTF. In DNA, the CDR3 is TGTGCCAGCAGTTACCTGGTAGGGGGCTCTGGAGGCTACACCTTC.

The rearrangement links TRBV5-4 to TRBJ2-7, with 14 bases aligning to TRBD2. The V and J ends lost 6 bases and 0 bases, in that order; junction bases with no gene match: 5. Germline lookup yields CDR1 SGHNT and CDR2 YYREEE (reference sequence). The CDR3 sequence is 16 residues long. As DNA, the CDR3 is TGTGCCAGCAACAACGGACTAGCGGGGGGCTCCTACGAGCAGTACTTC. The encoded protein is CASNNGLAGGSYEQYF.

The rearrangement links TRBV21-1 to TRBJ2-4. The J call is in doubt because the DNA end fits TRBJ2-7 better. TRBV21-1 is designated a pseudogene. This CDR3 has 17 amino acids. CDR3 residues: CASSKGLRGRLSDEQYF. The CDR3 DNA reads TGTGCCAGCAGCAAAGGATTACGAGGACGGCTTTCGGACGAGCAGTACTTC.

This clonotype was recorded a few times. The chain has TRBV28 and TRBJ1-3, with unresolved D. With 8 bases removed from V and 0 bases from J, the gap between germline ends came to 5 bases. The length of the CDR3 is 12 residues. Germline V CDR1 and CDR2: MDHEN, SYDVKM. CDR3 loop: CASRPSGNTIYF. For the CDR3, the DNA is TGTGCCAGCCGCCCCTCTGGAAACACCATATATTTT.

V gene TRBV7-9 combines with J gene TRBJ2-5; 9 positions match TRBD1. The CDR3 spans 16 residues. Germline CDR1 SEHNR, CDR2 FQNEAQ (reference sequence). Trimming removed 8 bases from V and 1 base from J; junction bases left unmatched: 11. The CDR3 coding sequence is TGTGCCAGCTTCAGATCCGGGACAGGGATCCAAGAGACCCAGTACTTC. Its protein is CASFRSGTGIQETQYF. The full variable domain, in which reference TRBV7-9 and TRBJ2-5 provide the parts outside the CDR3, is DTGVSQNPRHKITKRGQNVTFRCDPISEHNRLYWYRQTLGQGPEFLTYFQNEAQLEKSRLLSDRFSAERPKGSFSTLEIQRTEQGDSAMYLCASFRSGTGIQETQYFGPGTRLLVL.

The chain couples TRBV4-1 to TRBJ1-4; D is uncertain. Looked up from germline, CDR1 is MGHRA and CDR2 is YSYEKL. CDR3 length: 14 amino acids. V was shortened by 1 base and J by 11 bases, with 14 bases between the two germline ends. CDR3 sequence: CASSQGAFAHKLFF. The CDR3 DNA sequence: TGCGCCAGCAGCCAAGGGGCCTTCGCACATAAACTGTTTTTT.

This clonotype has more than one count but fewer than ten. J is TRBJ1-6 and V is TRBV2, with 10 bases that match TRBD1. CDR3 length: 19 amino acids. From germline, CDR1 is SNHLY and CDR2 FYNNEI. After removal of 6 bases from V and 0 bases from J, the junction contained 11 bases not matched to a gene. Here the CDR3 DNA reads TGTGCCAGCAGAAACGGGCGACAGGGGGCCGGCTCCTATAATTCACCCCTCCACTTT. Protein: CASRNGRQGAGSYNSPLHF.

This clonotype has just one count. One junction end disagrees with the germline gene, perhaps due to a read error. The chain employs TRBV29-1 and TRBJ1-2; the D is unclear. The CDR3 covers 14 residues. Germline lookup yields CDR1 SQVTM and CDR2 ANQGSEA. The CDR3 is CSVDHQPANCGYTF. The CDR3 DNA reads as TGCAGCGTTGACCATCAGCCAGCTAACTGTGGCTACACCTTC.

The table lists this clonotype with a few counts. V usage is TRBV12-3 or TRBV12-4 and J usage is TRBJ2-1, with D perhaps matching TRBD1 (5 bases). This CDR3 region has 13 residues. V gave up 3 bases and J gave up 13 bases, with 16 bases separating them. In nucleotides, the CDR3 is TGTGCCAGCAGTTTTAGGGGCGGAGAGACCCAGTTCTTC. It translates to CASSFRGGETQFF.

This clonotype was detected only a few times. In DNA, the CDR3 is TGTGCCAGCTCACCAAGTTTGACCTCCTCCCTGATTCCAGATACGCAGTATTTT. Its protein product is CASSPSLTSSLIPDTQYF. This chain joins TRBV18 and TRBJ2-3; D gene uncertain. Looked up from germline, CDR1 is KGHSH and CDR2 is LQKENI. Trimming removed 2 bases from V and 4 bases from J, with 22 bases in between. The CDR3 spans 18 residues.

This clonotype was recorded at least ten times. This chain links TRBV4-1 with TRBJ2-7; 7 nucleotides agree with TRBD1. Per germline, CDR1 MGHRA and CDR2 YSYEKL. Trimming at V came to 2 bases and at J to 2 bases, leaving 6 bases not matched to a gene. The CDR3 totals 15 residues. CDR3 coding DNA: TGCGCCAGCAGCCAAACTAGGGGGCCCCCCTACGAGCAGTACTTC. As protein: CASSQTRGPPYEQYF.

The chain uses TRBV10-3 and TRBJ1-1, with D uncertain. This CDR3 spans 13 amino acids. The germline V gene has CDR1 ENHRY and CDR2 SYGVKD. V lost 7 bases and J lost 1, with 10 bases in between. The CDR3 nucleotides are TGTGCCATCACTGGGCAGGAGAACACTGAAGCTTTCTTT. It yields the protein CAITGQENTEAFF.

J is TRBJ2-7 and V is TRBV11-1; 7 bases fit TRBD1. Germline assignment: CDR1 SGHAT and CDR2 FQDESV (reference sequence). This CDR3 is built from 16 residues. J was trimmed by 1 base and V by 4 bases; bases with no gene match: 10. The CDR3 coding sequence is TGTGCCAGCAGCTCGGGGACAGCCTTTGATTCCTACGAGCAGTACTTC. Protein sequence: CASSSGTAFDSYEQYF.

The V call is TRBV21-1, the J call TRBJ2-1; the table's D call TRBD1 went unverified against the DNA. TRBV21-1 is designated a pseudogene. The CDR3 totals 16 residues. Here the CDR3 DNA reads TGTGCCAGCATCAGGTGGGCCACCCCGGGGGACAATGAGCAGTTCTTC. Translation: CASIRWATPGDNEQFF.

This clonotype came up many times. The rearrangement uses TRBV10-2 and TRBJ2-3, with D perhaps matching TRBD2 (6 bases). Germline V gene data show CDR1 as WSHSY and CDR2 as SAAADI. V was clipped by 1 base and J by 4 bases, with 15 bases between them. The CDR3 length is 16 residues. The CDR3 loop is CASSEFRTTRPDTQYF. CDR3 in DNA: TGCGCCAGCAGTGAGTTCAGGACTACCCGACCAGATACGCAGTATTTT.

This clonotype was observed a handful of times. One junction end does not reproduce the germline sequence, and a read error may be involved. The rearrangement joins TRBV5-4 to TRBJ2-2; TRBD2 aligns across 9 bases. The CDR3 length is 16 residues. Germline CDR1 is SGHNT and CDR2 is YYREEE (reference sequence). CDR3 DNA: TGTGCCGGCAGGTCATCTAGCGGGATGAACACCGGGCAGCTGTTTTTT. This sequence encodes CAGRSSSGMNTGQLFF. Variable domain in full (rest from reference TRBV5-4 and TRBJ2-2): ETGVTQSPTHLIKTRGQQVTLRCSSQSGHNTVSWYQQALGQGPQFIFQYYREEENGRGNFPPRFSGLQFPNYSSELNVNALELDDSALYLCAGRSSSGMNTGQLFFGEGSRLTVL.

In its sample, this clonotype was seen a few times. The genes are TRBV19 and TRBJ1-5, with D perhaps matching TRBD1 (6 bases). From germline, CDR1 is LNHDA and CDR2 SQIVND (reference sequence). The CDR3 is 14 amino acids. The V gene lost 4 bases and the J gene lost 4 bases, with 11 bases spanning the gap. The CDR3 sequence: CASSRQVGNQPQHF. DNA of the CDR3: TGTGCCAGTAGTAGACAGGTGGGAAATCAGCCCCAGCATTTT.

In its sample, this clonotype was seen a few times. Compared with germline, one end of the junction differs, possibly owing to a read error. The chain couples TRBV7-9 to TRBJ1-1; no clear D gene. The CDR3 runs 9 residues. Germline V lookup: CDR1 SEHNR, CDR2 FQNEAQ (reference sequence). Here the CDR3 DNA reads TGTGCCGGCAGCCATGAAGCTTTCTTT. It yields the protein CAGSHEAFF.

On this clonotype: This may come from a read error, since a much larger clone is one base off. CDR3: CANSFPNLFYGYTF. CDR3 nucleotide sequence: TGTGCCAACAGTTTTCCGAATCTTTTCTATGGCTACACCTTC. The chain joins TRBV12-3 or TRBV12-4 to TRBJ1-2; D gene uncertain. The CDR3 sequence is 14 residues long.

In this sample, this clonotype turned up once. The J gene is TRBJ1-5, the V gene TRBV10-3; the match to TRBD1 covers 8 bases. Trimming removed 3 bases from V and 1 base from J; junction bases left unmatched: 8. CDR3 size: 17 residues. The germline gives CDR1 ENHRY, CDR2 SYGVKD. CDR3 protein: CAISETETGASNQPQHF. CDR3 DNA: TGTGCCATCAGTGAAACCGAGACAGGGGCGAGCAATCAGCCCCAGCATTTT.

This clonotype was seen at least ten times. The rearrangement uses TRBV20-1 and TRBJ2-5, with D possibly TRBD2 on 5 matching bases. V was trimmed by 8 bases and J by 10 bases, leaving 20 bases between them. Germline CDR1 DFQATT, CDR2 SNEGSKA (reference sequence). The CDR3 is made up of 12 amino acids. The CDR3 nucleotides read TGCAGTCTAAGGACTGTGGAGAAGGGCCAGTACTTC. It codes for CSLRTVEKGQYF.

In regard to this clonotype: Since a much larger clone is just one base distant, this may be a read error. This chain connects TRBV20-1 to TRBJ2-6; the D gene could be TRBD1 or TRBD2 (6 bases each). CDR1 DFQATT and CDR2 SNEGSKA come from the germline V gene (reference sequence). This CDR3 spans 16 amino acids. The CDR3: CSARDLGGAGANVPTF. The CDR3 bases are TGCAGTGCTAGAGATCTCGGGGGCGCTGGGGCCAACGTCCCGACTTTC.

Many counts were recorded for this clonotype. V is TRBV9 and J is TRBJ2-3; the D gene is possibly TRBD2 (5 bases). This CDR3 is built from 14 residues. The V end was cut by 2 bases, the J end by 2 bases, with 9 bases between. CDR1 is SGDLS, CDR2 YYNGEE, per germline. The chain's CDR3 is CASSVLLDTDTQYF. DNA for the CDR3: TGTGCCAGCAGCGTTCTACTAGACACAGATACGCAGTATTTT.

This clonotype was observed once. The conserved phenylalanine or tryptophan is not found at the CDR3 terminus, so this likely reflects a read error. The chain joins TRBV20-1 to TRBJ2-3; possibly TRBD2 for D (5 bases). CDR1 and CDR2 (germline): DFQATT, SNEGSKA (reference sequence). This CDR3 spans 16 amino acids. The V end was cut by 8 bases, the J end by 3 bases, with 24 bases between. The CDR3 DNA is TGCAGTACCTACAAGTCACGAGGGAAAGGTACAGATACGCAGTATTCT. Amino acids: CSTYKSRGKGTDTQYS.

V gene TRBV12-3 or TRBV12-4 combines with J gene TRBJ1-5; perhaps TRBD1 as D (5 bases). The CDR3 runs 14 residues. Trimming took 3 bases from V and 7 from J, leaving 13 bases between them. CDR3 loop: CASSLGPPGQPQHF. For the CDR3, the DNA is TGTGCCAGCAGTTTGGGGCCGCCAGGGCAGCCCCAGCATTTT.

The chain links TRBV24-1 to TRBJ2-4; no clear D gene. The CDR3 loop spans 16 amino acids. Germline V CDR1 and CDR2: KGHDR, SFDVKD. V lost 4 bases, J lost 8 bases, and 20 bases lay in between. The CDR3 sequence is CATSDPNIIALDIQYF. CDR3 in DNA: TGTGCCACCAGTGACCCGAACATCATAGCTTTGGACATTCAGTACTTC.

This chain links TRBV12-3 or TRBV12-4 with TRBJ2-7; D perhaps matches TRBD2 (6 bases). V was shortened by 0 bases and J by 0 bases, with 9 bases between the two germline ends. The CDR3 extends over 15 amino acids. CDR3 residues: CASSLAGLNSYEQYF. CDR3 coding DNA: TGTGCCAGCAGTTTAGCGGGACTGAACTCCTACGAGCAGTACTTC.

This clonotype was seen at least ten times. This chain uses TRBV27 with TRBJ1-4, with D unclear. The germline gives CDR1 MNHEY, CDR2 SMNVEV (reference sequence). Trimming took off 8 bases at V and 7 bases at J, with 11 bases between the two ends. The CDR3 totals 12 residues. Here the CDR3 DNA reads TGTGCCAGCCGGACTTTCGGTGAAAAACTGTTTTTT. Its protein is CASRTFGEKLFF. The full variable domain, with the rest looked up from reference TRBV27 and TRBJ1-4, is EAQVTQNPRYLITVTGKKLTVTCSQNMNHEYMSWYRQDPGLGLRQIYYSMNVEVTDKGDVPEGYKVSRKEKRNFPLILESPSPNQTSLYFCASRTFGEKLFFGSGTQLSVL.